This TCR beta chain was sequenced during a study of blood T cell repertoires in COVID-19. Overall study: Nucleic acid was either cDNA or gDNA, and it came from T cells, B-cell-depleted T cells, or PBMCs.

Germline V gene data show CDR1 as MNHEY and CDR2 as SVGEGT. The CDR3 has 13 amino acids. With V trimmed by 4 bases and J by 5 bases, 3 bases remained unmatched. In the study's own analysis: It was from reference gene primer amplification that nucleated cell counts were estimated. Some clones are missing from TCRdb's copy, which holds only in-frame ones; the method was immunoSEQ multiplex PCR. Clone size and the V and J calls come from that table; the DNA yielded D and trimming. The sample has 110,000 or so clones, about 85% seen once. The receptor comes from a human donor in a cohort sampled during active COVID-19. The rearrangement links TRBV6-2 or TRBV6-3 to TRBJ1-1; 8 nucleotides match TRBD1. The sequenced material came from peripheral blood. CDR3 nucleotides: TGTGCCAGCAGTTGGACAGGGAGGACTGAAGCTTTCTTT. Protein product: CASSWTGRTEAFF.